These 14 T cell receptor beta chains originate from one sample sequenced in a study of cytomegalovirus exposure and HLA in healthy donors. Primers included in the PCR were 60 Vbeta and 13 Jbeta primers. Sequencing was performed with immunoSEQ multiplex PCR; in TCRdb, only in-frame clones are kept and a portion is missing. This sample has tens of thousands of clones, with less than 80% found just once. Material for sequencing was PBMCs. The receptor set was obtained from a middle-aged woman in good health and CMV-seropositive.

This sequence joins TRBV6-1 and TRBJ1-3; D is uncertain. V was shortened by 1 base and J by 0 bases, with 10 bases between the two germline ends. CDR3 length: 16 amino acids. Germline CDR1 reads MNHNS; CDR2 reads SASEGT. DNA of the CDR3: TGTGCCAGCAGTGAAGTTCGGGGTTTCTCTGGAAACACCATATATTTT. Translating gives CASSEVRGFSGNTIYF.

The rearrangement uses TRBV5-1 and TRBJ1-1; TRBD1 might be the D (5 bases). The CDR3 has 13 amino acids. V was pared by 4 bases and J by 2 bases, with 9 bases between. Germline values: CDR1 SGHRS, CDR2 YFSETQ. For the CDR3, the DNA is TGCGCCAGCAGCCGGGGGGATAACACTGAAGCTTTCTTT. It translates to CASSRGDNTEAFF.

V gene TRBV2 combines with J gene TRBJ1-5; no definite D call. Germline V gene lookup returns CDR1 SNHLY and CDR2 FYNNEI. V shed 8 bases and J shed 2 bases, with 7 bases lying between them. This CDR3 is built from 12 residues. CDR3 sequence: CASSGRNQPQHF. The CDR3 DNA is TGTGCCAGCTCTGGGCGCAATCAGCCCCAGCATTTT.

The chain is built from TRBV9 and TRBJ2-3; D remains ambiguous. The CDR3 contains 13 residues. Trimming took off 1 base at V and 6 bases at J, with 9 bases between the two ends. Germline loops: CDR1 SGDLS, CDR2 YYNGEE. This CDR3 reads CASSVPSLDTQYF. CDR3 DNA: TGTGCCAGCAGCGTACCAAGCTTGGATACGCAGTATTTT.

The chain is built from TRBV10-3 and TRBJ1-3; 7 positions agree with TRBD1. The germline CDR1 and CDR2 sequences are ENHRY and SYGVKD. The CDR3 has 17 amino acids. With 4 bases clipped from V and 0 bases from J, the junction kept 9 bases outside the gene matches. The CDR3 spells CAISVTPDRSSGNTIYF. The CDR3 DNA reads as TGTGCCATCAGTGTGACACCGGACAGGTCCTCTGGAAACACCATATATTTT.

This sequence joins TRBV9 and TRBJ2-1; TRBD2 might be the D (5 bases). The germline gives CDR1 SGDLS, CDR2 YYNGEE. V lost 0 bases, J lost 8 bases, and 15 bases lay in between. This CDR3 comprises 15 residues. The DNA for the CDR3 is TGTGCCAGCAGCGTAGGTTTCCAGAGCGGCTATGAGCAGTTCTTC. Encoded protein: CASSVGFQSGYEQFF.

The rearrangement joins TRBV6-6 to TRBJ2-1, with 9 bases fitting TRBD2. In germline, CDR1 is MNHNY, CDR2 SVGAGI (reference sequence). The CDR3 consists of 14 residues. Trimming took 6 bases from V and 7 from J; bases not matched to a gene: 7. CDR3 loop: CASSRGGDENEQFF. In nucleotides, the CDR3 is TGTGCCAGCAGCCGCGGGGGGGACGAAAATGAGCAGTTCTTC.

The CDR3 nucleotides are TGCACCAGCAGCCACATAGGCGGGGGCGGCTACACCTTC. Its translation: CTSSHIGGGGYTF. The J gene is TRBJ1-2, the V gene TRBV1. TRBV1 is flagged as a pseudogene. There are 13 residues in the CDR3.

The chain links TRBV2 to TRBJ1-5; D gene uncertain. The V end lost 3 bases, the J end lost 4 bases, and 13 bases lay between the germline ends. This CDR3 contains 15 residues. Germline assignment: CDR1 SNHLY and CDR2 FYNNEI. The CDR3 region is CASSDKRQPNQPQHF. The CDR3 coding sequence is TGTGCCAGCAGTGACAAGAGACAACCGAATCAGCCCCAGCATTTT.

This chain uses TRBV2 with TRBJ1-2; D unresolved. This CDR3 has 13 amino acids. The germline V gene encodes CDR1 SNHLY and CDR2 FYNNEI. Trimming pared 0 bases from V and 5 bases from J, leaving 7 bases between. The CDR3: CASSEAGRYGYTF. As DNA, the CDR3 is TGTGCCAGCAGTGAAGCAGGGAGATATGGCTACACCTTC.

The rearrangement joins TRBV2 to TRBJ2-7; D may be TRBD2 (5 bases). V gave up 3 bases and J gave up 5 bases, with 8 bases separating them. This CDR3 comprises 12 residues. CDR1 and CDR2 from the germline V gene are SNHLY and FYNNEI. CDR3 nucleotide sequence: TGTGCCAGCAGTGAGCGAGGGAACGAGCAGTACTTC. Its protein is CASSERGNEQYF.

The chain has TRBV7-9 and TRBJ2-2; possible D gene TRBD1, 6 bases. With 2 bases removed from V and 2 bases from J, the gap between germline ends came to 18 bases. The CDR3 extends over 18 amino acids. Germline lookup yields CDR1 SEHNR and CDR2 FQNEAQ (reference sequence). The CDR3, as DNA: TGTGCCAGCAGCTTACCCAGAGGGGCAGGGGTCAACACCGGGGAGCTGTTTTTT. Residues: CASSLPRGAGVNTGELFF.

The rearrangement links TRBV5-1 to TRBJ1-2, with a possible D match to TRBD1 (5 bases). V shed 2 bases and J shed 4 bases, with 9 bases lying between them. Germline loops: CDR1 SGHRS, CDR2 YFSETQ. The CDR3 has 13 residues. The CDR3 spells CASSFGAAYGYTF. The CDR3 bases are TGCGCCAGCAGCTTTGGGGCAGCCTATGGCTACACCTTC.

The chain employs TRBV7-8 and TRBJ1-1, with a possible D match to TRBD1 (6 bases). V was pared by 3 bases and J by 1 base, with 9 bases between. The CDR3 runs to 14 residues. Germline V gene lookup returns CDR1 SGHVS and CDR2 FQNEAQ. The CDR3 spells CASSLLQGNTEAFF. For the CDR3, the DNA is TGTGCCAGCAGCTTGTTACAGGGGAACACTGAAGCTTTCTTT.